This paragraph covers one T cell receptor (beta chain) sequence. In the original analysis: Estimation of nucleated cell counts was performed using reference gene primer amplification. Sequencing used immunoSEQ multiplex PCR; TCRdb keeps in-frame clones, though not all of them. Clone size and V and J calls were adopted from that table, with D and trimming inferred from the DNA. The sample yields some 300,000 clones, nearly 90% seen once. The data are from a study of blood T cell repertoires in COVID-19. Study as a whole: Sites in the United States, Italy and Spain provided acute and convalescent COVID-19 samples.

Study members were between about 18 and 95 years old and lived in 20 to 30 US regions. The germline gives CDR1 SGDLS, CDR2 YYNGEE. This CDR3 region has 15 residues. With 4 bases clipped from V and 4 bases from J, the junction kept 6 bases outside the gene matches. This clonotype was obtained from a woman aged 18-29 years with acute COVID-19. The sequenced sample was PBMCs or T cells enriched from blood (not recorded which). The rearrangement links TRBV9 to TRBJ2-2; 8 nucleotides line up with TRBD2. The CDR3 spells CASSLRGGITGELFF. Here the CDR3 DNA reads TGTGCCAGCAGCCTCCGGGGGGGTATCACCGGGGAGCTGTTTTTT.